This entry features one TCR beta chain sequence. This clonotype showed up many times. The antigen it recognizes is unknown. No base quality values were provided; no much bigger clone lies one nucleotide off. This entry is derived from a study of breast tumors, draining lymph nodes, adjacent tissues (dated by TCRdb to the mid-2010s). Describing the broader study: Breast cancer patients provided tumor, adjacent nontumor tissue and axillary lymph nodes, and the study compared the TCR beta repertoires across these three sources. The study was designed to assess the relationships and possible T-cell exchange between tumor, surrounding tissue and draining lymph node repertoires in human breast cancer.

What the study reported, not specific to this receptor: Tumor and nontumor tissue repertoires were significantly more similar in luminal-like than in basal-like breast cancer. The conclusion that tumor T cells originate in lymph nodes was framed as consistent with a hypothesis rather than directly demonstrated. A scenario in which most tumor T cells derive from the lymph node and then expand within tumor tissue was judged to be consistent with the data. T-cell repertoire diversity in tumors was found to be lower than in lymph nodes but higher than in nontumor tissue, and preferential V and J gene usage was observed.

Lymph node samples came from the axillary draining lymph nodes of breast cancer patients. Sequencing relied on an Illumina HiSeq 2000. TCR beta chain libraries were generated by multiplex PCR amplification. High-throughput sequencing was used to analyze the amplified TCR beta chain products. Starting from the raw public reads, TCRdb applied fastp trimming at Q25, assembled clones with MiXCR and retained in-frame beta chains. Merged by CDR3 protein, the rows form single entries marked with the most common genes and DNA. Across this sample there are some 130,000 distinct CDR3 sequences, with approximately 20% seen only once. The ten largest clones add up to over 3% of the sample. V loses 4 bases at its end and J loses 6 bases; junction bases beyond the gene matches: 9. According to the germline V gene, CDR1 reads SGHRS and CDR2 reads YFSETQ. From the cysteine through the phenylalanine, the CDR3 covers 16 amino acids. The CDR3 DNA has 48 bases and is translated from base 1.

Rearrangement joined TRBV5-1 to TRBJ2-1, with 11 central nucleotides matching TRBD2. The source is a female donor with breast cancer. Some clones in this sample may be carry-over from other donors' samples. Sequencing was carried out using axillary lymph node tissue. The CDR3 here reads CASSPDLAGGPNEQFF. The bases read TGCGCCAGCAGCCCCGACCTAGCGGGAGGCCCCAATGAGCAGTTCTTC. With all but the CDR3 taken from the reference TRBV5-1 and TRBJ2-1 genes, the full variable domain is: KAGVTQTPRYLIKTRGQQVTLSCSPISGHRSVSWYQQTPGQGLQFLFEYFSETQRNKGNFPGRFSGRQFSNSRSEMNVSTLELGDSALYLCASSPDLAGGPNEQFFGPGTRLTVL.